These T cell receptor beta chains were read from a single sample in a study of T cell responses to AZD1222 COVID-19 vaccine. Profiled with immunoSEQ multiplex PCR; TCRdb holds only in-frame clones, not every one. The sample has roughly 140,000 clones, approximately 88% seen once. This specimen was peripheral blood, taken on day 0 of AZD1222 vaccination. The source of these receptors is an adult in good health. Both conserved end residues are part of each CDR3. Clone size, where shown, is once, few, many, or a class for clones that have expanded.

>TRBV7-9|-
CASSLPGGGTNTGELFF
>TRBV2|-
CASSFKTGFGNTIYF
>TRBV5-6|-
CASSWDGRYNSPLHF
>TRBV9|-
CASSVEDRANTEAFF
>TRBV5-1|-
CASSTGGYGYTF
>TRBV18|-
CASSPTTGSGNTIYF
>TRBV5-4|-
CASSLAVYGYTF
>TRBV28|-
CASSSTGYSYEQYF
>TRBV5-3|-
CARSPRQGMGSKLFF
>TRBV9|-
CASTTWTGFGYTF
>TRBV28|-
CASSSATGYSNQPQHF
>TRBV7-9|-
CASSLAGSGNTIYF
>TRBV5-4|once
CASSLRQADSPLHF
>TRBV5-1|-
CASSRQVGETQYF
>TRBV7-2|-
CASSLEENTEAFF
>TRBV30|-
CAWSPLELPGQPQHF
>TRBV19|-
CASNGRRGWTEAFF
>TRBV15|-
CATSRDFGPQGQPQHF
>TRBV4-1|-
CASSQMSKDTEAFF
>TRBV9|-
CASSVTSKTKGNEQFF
>TRBV4-1|-
CASSQAPGEGPYGYTF
>TRBV25-1|-
CASSDRDTTYEQYF
>TRBV9|few
CASSVITTDTQYF
>TRBV19|-
CASSISGLTDTQYF
>TRBV7-2|-
CASSASSNTEAFF
>TRBV5-1|-
CASSLVLAATYNEQFF
>TRBV4-3|-
CASSQDWVGGYTF
>TRBV4-3|-
CASSQGEGTYEQYF
>TRBV5-4|-
CASSLMVPVSPLHF
>TRBV7-9|-
CASRGQTNTEAFF
>TRBV19|once
CASSILNIGQTNYGYTF
>TRBV3-1/TRBV3-2|-
CASSREVTNTEAFF